This entry lists 25 T cell receptor beta chains sequenced from one sample in a study of T cells in Graves' hyperthyroidism and ophthalmopathy. Template material for amplifying TCR beta CDR3 regions consisted of RNA transcripts. First-round RT-PCR of the TCR CDR3 relied on the HTBI primer set. Via MiXCR, TCRdb re-called the multiplex PCR reads, giving one row per CDR3 protein. Of about 510,000 distinct CDR3 sequences in the sample, 40% to 55% were seen once. The sequencing sample was made of peripheral blood or thyroid tissue (not recorded which). All receptors derive from an adult woman with Graves' disease, either hyperthyroidism or ophthalmopathy (not recorded which).

The V gene is TRBV10-3, the J gene TRBJ1-1; no clear D gene. V lost 5 bases and J 8 bases, leaving 12 bases between the germline ends. Germline V gene data show CDR1 as ENHRY and CDR2 as SYGVKD. This CDR3 region has 12 residues. The CDR3 is CAISPPGGEAFF. The CDR3 DNA sequence: TGTGCCATCAGTCCGCCTGGAGGGGAAGCTTTCTTT.

This clonotype appeared a few times. The genes are TRBV30 and TRBJ1-1, with 7 bases lining up with TRBD1. After removal of 6 bases from V and 0 bases from J, the junction contained 4 bases not matched to a gene. This CDR3 is built from 13 residues. The germline CDR1 and CDR2 sequences are GTSNPN and SVGIG (reference sequence). The CDR3 reads CACVGQLNTEAFF. In nucleotides, the CDR3 is TGTGCCTGCGTGGGACAGTTGAACACTGAAGCTTTCTTT.

Details on this clonotype: The CDR3 carries no conserved terminal phenylalanine or tryptophan, so it likely arises from a read error. The DNA is left out, because the CDR3 cannot be placed on it with certainty; the CDR3 is given as TCRdb lists it. The chain uses TRBV7-7 and TRBJ1-4. The V gene's germline CDR1 is SSHAT and CDR2 FNYEAQ (reference sequence). The CDR3 is 8 amino acids in total, end residues counted. The CDR3 spells CASSLGLG.

This clonotype was counted only a few times. The chain couples TRBV2 to TRBJ1-2, with 7 bases that match TRBD1. This CDR3 region has 15 residues. V gave up 8 bases and J gave up 2 bases; unmatched junction bases: 11. The V gene's germline CDR1 is SNHLY and CDR2 FYNNEI. The CDR3 sequence: CASCPGGTANYGYTF. Here the CDR3 DNA reads TGTGCCAGCTGCCCCGGCGGGACAGCGAACTATGGCTACACCTTC.

The chain combines TRBV24-1 with TRBJ1-5, with D uncertain. The germline CDR1 and CDR2 sequences are KGHDR and SFDVKD. The CDR3 loop spans 13 amino acids. V shed 5 bases and J shed 2 bases, with 6 bases lying between them. DNA of the CDR3: TGTGCCACCAGTGCCCCGGGCAATCAGCCCCAGCATTTT. As protein: CATSAPGNQPQHF.

The sample holds many counts of this clonotype. V is TRBV9 and J is TRBJ2-5; D is undetermined. This CDR3 is 15 amino acids long. Germline V gives CDR1 SGDLS, CDR2 YYNGEE. The V end lost 0 bases, the J end lost 2 bases, and 11 bases lay between the germline ends. The CDR3 spells CASSVVSGRQETQYF. The CDR3 DNA follows: TGTGCCAGCAGCGTAGTTTCCGGAAGACAAGAGACCCAGTACTTC.

This clonotype was detected a few times. V gene TRBV20-1 combines with J gene TRBJ1-2; tentative D call: TRBD1 (5 bases). CDR1 is DFQATT and CDR2 is SNEGSKA in the germline V gene (reference sequence). The CDR3 contains 12 residues. V gave up 8 bases and J gave up 6 bases, with 16 bases separating them. The CDR3 DNA sequence: TGCAGTCCATCGTCCGGGGACGATGGCTACACCTTC. It yields the protein CSPSSGDDGYTF.

This clonotype was recorded only once. A read error may be the cause here, since a much bigger clone is one base away. The chain carries TRBV4-3 and TRBJ1-2, with 7 bases fitting TRBD1. The CDR3 sequence is 16 residues long. Germline values: CDR1 LGHNA, CDR2 YSLEER. The CDR3 loop is CASSQDWTGVFHGHTF. CDR3 DNA sequence: TGCGCCAGCAGCCAAGACTGGACAGGCGTGTTCCATGGCCACACCTTC.

This clonotype occurred many times. The J gene is TRBJ1-2, the V gene TRBV7-2; 7 nucleotides line up with TRBD1. Germline loops: CDR1 SGHTA, CDR2 FQGNSA. The V segment lost 5 bases and the J segment 6 bases; nucleotides outside the gene matches: 6. The CDR3 loop spans 13 amino acids. Here the CDR3 reads CASSPQTGNGYTF. CDR3 DNA sequence: TGTGCCAGCAGCCCCCAGACAGGGAATGGCTACACCTTC.

This clonotype was counted many times. V usage is TRBV20-1 and J usage is TRBJ1-5; D perhaps matches TRBD1 (6 bases). Germline V gives CDR1 DFQATT, CDR2 SNEGSKA (reference sequence). Trimming took 4 bases from V and 0 from J, leaving 13 bases between them. This CDR3 has 15 residues. For the CDR3, the DNA is TGCAGTGCTAAACTACAGGGTGGTAGCAATCAGCCCCAGCATTTT. Translated: CSAKLQGGSNQPQHF.

V and J are TRBV11-2 and TRBJ1-5; D not resolved. The germline CDR1 and CDR2 sequences are SGHAT and FQNNGV. The CDR3 extends over 15 amino acids. V dropped 0 bases and J dropped 0 bases, with 6 bases sitting between them. As DNA, the CDR3 is TGTGCCAGCAGCTTAGAGAGGGATAGCAATCAGCCCCAGCATTTT. This sequence encodes CASSLERDSNQPQHF.

The chain combines TRBV7-2 with TRBJ2-7; 10 bases are a match to TRBD1. The V and J ends lost 5 bases and 5 bases, in that order; junction bases with no gene match: 6. Germline lookup yields CDR1 SGHTA and CDR2 FQGNSA. The CDR3 is 14 amino acids. The CDR3, as DNA: TGTGCCAGCAGCGCACGGGACAGGGGTAACGAGCAGTACTTC. Amino acids: CASSARDRGNEQYF.

This clonotype turned up a few times. V and J are TRBV20-1 and TRBJ2-7; 8 positions match TRBD1. This CDR3 has 13 residues. J gave up 1 base and V 6 bases, and 5 bases lay outside the gene matches. Germline values: CDR1 DFQATT, CDR2 SNEGSKA (reference sequence). CDR3 sequence (DNA): TGCAGTGCCCCGGGACAGGTTTCCTACGAGCAGTACTTC. This sequence encodes CSAPGQVSYEQYF.

This chain connects TRBV7-9 to TRBJ2-2; 8 positions agree with TRBD1. This CDR3 has 15 residues. V trimming: 4 bases; J trimming: 6 bases; junction bases outside the gene matches: 7. Germline values: CDR1 SEHNR, CDR2 FQNEAQ (reference sequence). The CDR3, as DNA: TGTGCCAGCAGCTCGGTCGGACAGGGAGCCGGGGAGCTGTTTTTT. This encodes CASSSVGQGAGELFF.

The rearrangement joins TRBV7-7 to TRBJ2-6, with TRBD2 matching over 7 bases. The V gene's germline CDR1 is SSHAT and CDR2 FNYEAQ (reference sequence). The CDR3 runs to 16 residues. In DNA, the CDR3 is TGTGCTGGGGGGGGTCCCACAAGCTCTGGGGCCAACGTCCTGACTTTC. It specifies CAGGGPTSSGANVLTF.

This chain uses TRBV12-3 or TRBV12-4 with TRBJ1-3; D is possibly TRBD1 (5 bases). V lost 7 bases to trimming and J lost 1 base, with 11 bases between them. The CDR3 sequence is 14 residues long. The CDR3 coding sequence is TGTGCCAGCACCGATCAGGGTTCTGGAAACACCATATATTTT. The encoded protein is CASTDQGSGNTIYF.

There are a few counts of this clonotype. V usage is TRBV7-9 and J usage is TRBJ1-2; 8 bases are shared with TRBD1. This CDR3 contains 13 residues. Trimming at V came to 8 bases and at J to 8 bases, leaving 10 bases not matched to a gene. CDR1 SEHNR and CDR2 FQNEAQ come from the germline V gene (reference sequence). The CDR3 sequence is CASSLQGEEGYTF. Written as DNA, the CDR3 is TGTGCCAGCTCCTTACAGGGGGAAGAGGGCTACACCTTC.

J is TRBJ1-2 and V is TRBV20-1, with D maybe TRBD1 (5 bases). The CDR3 contains 14 residues. V dropped 3 bases and J dropped 12 bases, with 23 bases sitting between them. CDR1 is DFQATT and CDR2 is SNEGSKA in the germline V gene (reference sequence). CDR3 region: CSARAQEGYSGNTF. CDR3 DNA: TGCAGTGCTAGGGCCCAGGAGGGGTACTCTGGAAACACCTTC.

The chain employs TRBV10-3 and TRBJ2-5; 7 bases fit TRBD2. This CDR3 has 14 amino acids. The V gene end was trimmed by 0 bases and the J gene end by 5 bases; junction bases not matched to a gene: 3. The germline gives CDR1 ENHRY, CDR2 SYGVKD. CDR3 region: CAISESTTSETQYF. The CDR3 DNA reads TGTGCCATCAGTGAGTCGACGACTAGCGAGACCCAGTACTTC.

Ten or more counts support this clonotype. The V call is TRBV7-2, the J call TRBJ1-1; possibly TRBD1 for D (5 bases). CDR3 length equals 13 residues. Per the germline V gene, CDR1 is SGHTA and CDR2 is FQGNSA. V was shortened by 6 bases and J by 4 bases, with 12 bases between the two germline ends. CDR3 bases: TGTGCCAGCAGTGTGGCAGGGCGCACTGAAGCTTTCTTT. Protein: CASSVAGRTEAFF. Filled out from reference TRBV7-2 and TRBJ1-1, the complete variable domain reads GAGVSQSPSNKVTEKGKDVELRCDPISGHTALYWYRQSLGQGLEFLIYFQGNSAPDKSGLPSDRFSAERTGGSVSTLTIQRTQQEDSAVYLCASSVAGRTEAFFGQGTRLTVV.

This clonotype was observed a handful of times. V is TRBV6-5 and J is TRBJ2-7; possible D gene TRBD1, 6 bases. V was clipped by 2 bases and J by 4 bases, with 15 bases between them. Germline V gives CDR1 MNHEY, CDR2 SVGAGI. The CDR3 runs 15 residues. This CDR3 is CASSYGRGGMYEQYF. CDR3 DNA: TGTGCCAGCAGTTACGGTAGAGGGGGTATGTACGAGCAGTACTTC.

At least ten counts were recorded for this clonotype. The rearrangement uses TRBV11-2 and TRBJ1-6; D is undetermined. Per germline, CDR1 SGHAT and CDR2 FQNNGV. The CDR3 is 14 residues long. Trimming removed 5 bases at V and 8 bases at J, with 13 bases between. The CDR3 bases are TGTGCCAGCAGCCCCAACCGGCCGGATTCACCCCTCCACTTT. The encoded protein is CASSPNRPDSPLHF.

This clonotype was seen ten or more times. The chain carries TRBV9 and TRBJ1-3; a weak D match, TRBD1 (6 bases). Germline CDR1 reads SGDLS; CDR2 reads YYNGEE. This CDR3 contains 15 residues. V was pared by 3 bases and J by 0 bases, with 10 bases between. The CDR3 protein is CASSGTAVSGNTIYF. For the CDR3, the DNA is TGTGCCAGCAGCGGGACAGCGGTCTCTGGAAACACCATATATTTT.

This clonotype was picked up many times. This chain connects TRBV7-6 to TRBJ1-2; no definite D call. The V end lost 5 bases, the J end lost 6 bases, and 22 bases lay between the germline ends. CDR1 and CDR2 (germline): SGHVS, FNYEAQ. CDR3 size: 16 residues. The CDR3, as DNA: TGTGCCAGCAGCCCTGCCCCAGGTCCCGTCCCTAATGGCTACACCTTC. Protein: CASSPAPGPVPNGYTF.

The chain is built from TRBV29-1 and TRBJ2-1; 9 nucleotides agree with TRBD2. Germline CDR1 SQVTM, CDR2 ANQGSEA. The V segment lost 6 bases and the J segment 9 bases; nucleotides outside the gene matches: 3. CDR3 length: 11 residues. This CDR3 is CSVVLAGEQFF. Written as DNA, the CDR3 is TGCAGCGTAGTACTAGCGGGTGAGCAGTTCTTC.